This T cell receptor (beta chain) was obtained from a study of T-cell memory formation after mild COVID-19. Overall study results and limits: Pre-infection memory held some responding clones, suggesting pre-existing cross-reactive T cells responded. From day 15 to 85, contracting clones were balanced between CD4 and CD8, whereas later expanders leaned toward CD4+. Contracting clones localized mainly to CM and EM when CD4+ and mainly to EMRA when CD8+.

TCRdb re-called the 5' RACE reads through MiXCR, storing one row per CDR3 protein. The data hold some 120,000 distinct CDR3 sequences, with approximately 6.3% observed a single time. This clonotype was seen ten or more times. The antigen is not known. The receptor was isolated from an adult woman who had mild COVID-19 (a few samples of this study predate the infection). Cell type and time point are not known. Input material: PBMCs or a T cell subset sorted from them (not recorded which).

The chain's CDR3 is CASSPQSGSQPQHF. The CDR3 DNA is TGCGCCAGCAGCCCCCAGAGCGGTAGCCAGCCCCAGCATTTT. The V gene is TRBV5-1, the J gene TRBJ1-5; D not certain. Germline V gives CDR1 SGHRS, CDR2 YFSETQ. The V end was cut by 4 bases, the J end by 7 bases, with 15 bases between. This CDR3 is 14 amino acids long.